This T cell receptor beta chain was observed in a study of cytomegalovirus exposure and HLA in healthy donors. Across the study: Among over 300 genotyped donors, roughly 81% fell in the Caucasian-associated ancestry cluster. Study-wide findings and caveats: In an earlier analysis, most TCR beta V segments were productive about 87% or about 30% of the time. Usually a TCR sequence was rare, but some public TCRs were found in many donors. Roughly uniform sequencing depth across donors was assumed, possibly incorrectly.

Both 60 Vbeta primers and 13 Jbeta primers went into the PCR. Using immunoSEQ multiplex PCR, the repertoire was profiled, and TCRdb retains in-frame clones only, with some absent. The table lists over 40,000 clones, 55% to 75% of them singletons. This CDR3 has 13 amino acids. V dropped 5 bases and J dropped 6; count of bases not matched to a gene: 6. The germline V gene has CDR1 SGHDT and CDR2 YYEEEE. Remarks on this clone: Its antigen is unidentified.

Sequencing was done on a sample of PBMCs. The chain joins TRBV5-6 to TRBJ2-7; TRBD1 agrees at 9 bases. This TCR was sampled from a man aged 55-75 years in good health and CMV-seropositive. CDR3 protein: CASSRDRVGEQYF. In DNA form, the CDR3 reads TGTGCCAGCAGTCGGGACAGGGTTGGCGAGCAGTACTTC.